The 14 T cell receptor beta chains listed next were all sequenced from one sample in a study of memory CD4+ T cells and cytomegalovirus serostatus. The data were produced by immunoSEQ multiplex PCR, yet TCRdb's version contains in-frame clones alone and is incomplete. The table has about 82,000 clones, over 80% seen once. Single viable CD3+CD4+CD8-CD45RO+ cells were sorted as the memory CD4+ T cells. Sequenced: memory CD4+ T cells from blood. The receptors come from an adult in good health and CMV-seronegative.

A remark on this clone: Other DNA sequences in the sample encode the same CDR3. The chain is built from TRBV5-6 and TRBJ1-1; D is uncertain. Trimming removed 0 bases from V and 1 base from J, with 7 bases in between. CDR3 length: 14 amino acids. Germline V lookup: CDR1 SGHDT, CDR2 YYEEEE. The CDR3 protein is CASSLGLTNTEAFF. The CDR3 DNA reads TGTGCCAGCAGCTTGGGGTTAACGAACACTGAAGCTTTCTTT.

The chain has TRBV11-2 and TRBJ2-5; 13 bases are shared with TRBD2. This CDR3 is 19 amino acids long. Germline V gene sequence: CDR1 SGHAT, CDR2 FQNNGV. Losses at the gene ends were 5 bases for V and 5 bases for J; bases not matched to a gene: 17. The CDR3 spells CASSLQGTSGAVPRETQYF. For the CDR3, the DNA is TGTGCCAGCAGCCTCCAAGGGACTAGCGGGGCGGTCCCTAGGGAGACCCAGTACTTC.

This sequence joins TRBV5-4 and TRBJ2-1; TRBD2 is a possible D gene (6 bases). CDR3 size: 13 residues. Between the trimmed V and J ends, which lost 1 base and 8 bases, there was a span of 10 bases. Germline-derived CDR1 and CDR2 are SGHNT and YYREEE (reference sequence). The CDR3 spells CASSLISGDEQFF. The CDR3 DNA sequence: TGTGCCAGCAGCTTGATTTCGGGGGATGAGCAGTTCTTC. The whole variable domain, remainder taken from reference TRBV5-4 and TRBJ2-1, is ETGVTQSPTHLIKTRGQQVTLRCSSQSGHNTVSWYQQALGQGPQFIFQYYREEENGRGNFPPRFSGLQFPNYSSELNVNALELDDSALYLCASSLISGDEQFFGPGTRLTVL.

This clone was detected once. The V call is TRBV7-8, the J call TRBJ2-3; TRBD1 might be the D (5 bases). The V gene lost 5 bases and the J gene lost 8 bases, with 11 bases spanning the gap. CDR3 length: 12 amino acids. CDR1 SGHVS and CDR2 FQNEAQ come from the germline V gene. CDR3: CASSPGHLTQYF. CDR3 bases: TGTGCCAGCAGCCCTGGACACCTTACGCAGTATTTT.

The J gene is TRBJ1-5, the V gene TRBV30; D may be TRBD1 (5 bases). The germline V gene encodes CDR1 GTSNPN and CDR2 SVGIG (reference sequence). The V and J ends lost 8 bases and 5 bases respectively, with 16 bases between them. CDR3 length: 13 residues. CDR3 in amino acids: CATDQGDDQPQHF. DNA of the CDR3: TGTGCCACCGACCAGGGAGACGATCAGCCCCAGCATTTT.

The chain carries TRBV5-5 and TRBJ2-7; no clear D. Looked up from germline, CDR1 is SGHKS and CDR2 is YYEKEE (reference sequence). The CDR3 length is 12 residues. V was shortened by 1 base and J by 4 bases, with 6 bases between the two germline ends. The CDR3 region has the DNA TGTGCCAGCAGCTTGTTGGGGTACGAGCAGTACTTC. It translates to CASSLLGYEQYF.

The CDR3 DNA is TGTGCCAGCAGTCGCCGGGACAGGGGTTTCGGCACTGAAGCTTTCTTT. Protein product: CASSRRDRGFGTEAFF. The V gene is TRBV2, the J gene TRBJ1-1; 10 bases are shared with TRBD1. Per germline, CDR1 SNHLY and CDR2 FYNNEI. Trimming removed 5 bases from V and 4 bases from J; junction bases left unmatched: 10. The CDR3 covers 16 residues.

V usage is TRBV28 and J usage is TRBJ1-4, with TRBD1 identical over 10 bases. The CDR3 totals 15 residues. Germline CDR1 reads MDHEN; CDR2 reads SYDVKM. Trimming took 5 bases from V and 6 from J; bases not matched to a gene: 6. CDR3 bases: TGTGCCAGCAGTACCCGACAGGGGGCCTATGAAAAACTGTTTTTT. Encoded protein: CASSTRQGAYEKLFF.

This chain joins TRBV6-5 and TRBJ1-5; TRBD1 might be the D (5 bases). V was pared by 8 bases and J by 7 bases, with 12 bases between. Germline V lookup: CDR1 MNHEY, CDR2 SVGAGI. The CDR3 runs 12 residues. The CDR3 is CASRAGGQPQHF. The CDR3 DNA reads as TGTGCCAGCCGCGCCGGGGGACAGCCCCAGCATTTT.

J is TRBJ1-4 and V is TRBV7-6, with 7 bases that match TRBD1. CDR1 and CDR2 from the germline V gene are SGHVS and FNYEAQ. CDR3 size: 14 residues. V shed 5 bases, J shed 5 bases, and the junction held 5 bases outside the gene matches. The CDR3 DNA is TGTGCCAGCAGCCGCGGGACAGCAAATGAAAAACTGTTTTTT. This encodes CASSRGTANEKLFF.

The V gene is TRBV5-4, the J gene TRBJ1-4; 8 nucleotides match TRBD1. The CDR3 runs to 16 residues. The V gene end was trimmed by 4 bases and the J gene end by 7 bases; junction bases not matched to a gene: 12. The V gene's germline CDR1 is SGHNT and CDR2 YYREEE (reference sequence). CDR3 DNA sequence: TGTGCCAGCAGCACGGGTGGGACAGGTCGGAGTGAAAAACTGTTTTTT. Translating it yields CASSTGGTGRSEKLFF.

This clone is a singleton in its sample. This chain links TRBV18 with TRBJ2-1; 9 nucleotides match TRBD2. Trimming cost V 4 bases and J 4 bases; bases outside gene matches: 8. Germline assignment: CDR1 KGHSH and CDR2 LQKENI. CDR3 length: 16 residues. CDR3 bases: TGTGCCAGCTCACGGCCTAGCGGGATAAAATACAATGAGCAGTTCTTC. Translating it yields CASSRPSGIKYNEQFF.

In nucleotides, the CDR3 is TGCAGCGTTGAATGGGAAGAGACCCAGTACTTC. This gives the protein CSVEWEETQYF. The chain employs TRBV29-1 and TRBJ2-5; D is undetermined. The CDR3 runs 11 residues. The germline V and J ends were trimmed by 2 bases and 3 bases, with 4 bases remaining between them. CDR1 SQVTM and CDR2 ANQGSEA come from the germline V gene.

The chain recombines TRBV7-3 with TRBJ2-1, with 10 positions matching TRBD2. The length of the CDR3 is 14 residues. The germline CDR1 and CDR2 sequences are SGHTA and FQGTGA. V shed 5 bases and J 7 bases; nucleotides not matched to a gene: 5. This CDR3 is CASSPSSGGNEQFF. CDR3 nucleotides: TGTGCCAGCAGCCCTTCTAGCGGGGGTAATGAGCAGTTCTTC.